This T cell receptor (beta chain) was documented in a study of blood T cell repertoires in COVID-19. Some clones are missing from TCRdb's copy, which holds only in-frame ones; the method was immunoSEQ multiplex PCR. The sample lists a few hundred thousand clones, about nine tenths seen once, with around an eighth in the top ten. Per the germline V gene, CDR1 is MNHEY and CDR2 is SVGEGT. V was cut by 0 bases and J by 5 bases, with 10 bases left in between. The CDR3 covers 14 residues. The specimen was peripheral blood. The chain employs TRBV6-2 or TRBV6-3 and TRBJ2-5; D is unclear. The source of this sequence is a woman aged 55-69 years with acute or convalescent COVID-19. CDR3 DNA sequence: TGTGCCAGCAGTTACTCGAGGTTTGGGGAGACCCAGTACTTC. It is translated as CASSYSRFGETQYF.